The rows below give T cell receptor beta chains drawn from one sample of a study of TIL therapy for anti-PD-1-resistant metastatic lung cancer. Libraries were prepared by immunoSEQ multiplex PCR; TCRdb keeps only in-frame clonotypes and omits some of them. The sample yields 45,000 to 60,000 clones, just over 70% seen once. The sequencing here drew on tumor tissue, taken at baseline. The receptor source for this set is a person between 25 and 80 years old with non-small cell lung cancer. The CDR3 runs from the conserved cysteine through the conserved F or W. Fields, in order: V gene, CDR3 protein.

TRBV7-9,CASSRTGNYGYTF
TRBV6-5,CASTPGYEQYF
TRBV18,CASSPQAWGYTF
TRBV28,CASTGSGRNYGYTF
TRBV27,CASSQGGAGRSAYGYTF
TRBV7-8,CASSPHQGRQIYGYTF
TRBV6-4,CASSDGRASNEQFF
TRBV28,CASSAPVDGNYGYTF
TRBV19,CASRGRTGSSYNEQFF
TRBV5-1,CASSLEVASTDTQYF
TRBV27,CASNGRGGYTF
TRBV5-4,CASSLAAIQPTDTQYF
TRBV6-5,CASSYSQGGNYGYTF
TRBV6-5,CASAPQLEPQHF